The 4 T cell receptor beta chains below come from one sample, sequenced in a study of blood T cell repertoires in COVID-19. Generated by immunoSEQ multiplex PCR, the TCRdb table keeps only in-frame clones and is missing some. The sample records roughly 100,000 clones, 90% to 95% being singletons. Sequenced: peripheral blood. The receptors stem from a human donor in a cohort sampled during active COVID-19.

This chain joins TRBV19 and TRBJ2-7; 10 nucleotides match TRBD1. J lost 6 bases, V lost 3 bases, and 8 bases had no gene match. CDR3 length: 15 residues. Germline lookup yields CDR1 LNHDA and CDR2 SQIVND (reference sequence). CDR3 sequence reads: CASSMGTGALAEQYF. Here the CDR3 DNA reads TGTGCCAGTAGTATGGGGACAGGGGCGCTAGCCGAGCAGTACTTC.

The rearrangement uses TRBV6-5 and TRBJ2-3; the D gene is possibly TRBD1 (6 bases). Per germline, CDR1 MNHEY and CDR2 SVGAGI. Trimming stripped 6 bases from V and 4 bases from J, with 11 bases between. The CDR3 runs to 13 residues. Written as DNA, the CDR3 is TGTGCCAGCAGCCGATACAGGGCAGATACGCAGTATTTT. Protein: CASSRYRADTQYF.

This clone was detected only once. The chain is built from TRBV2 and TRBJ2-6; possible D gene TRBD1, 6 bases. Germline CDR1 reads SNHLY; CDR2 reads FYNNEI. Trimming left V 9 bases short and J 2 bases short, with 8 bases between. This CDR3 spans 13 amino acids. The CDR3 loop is CARRGTGANVLTF. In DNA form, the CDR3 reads TGTGCCAGGAGGGGGACTGGGGCCAACGTCCTGACTTTC. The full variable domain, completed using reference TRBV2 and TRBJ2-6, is EPEVTQTPSHQVTQMGQEVILRCVPISNHLYFYWYRQILGQKVEFLVSFYNNEISEKSEIFDDQFSVERPDGSNFTLKIRSTKLEDSAMYFCARRGTGANVLTFGAGSRLTVL.

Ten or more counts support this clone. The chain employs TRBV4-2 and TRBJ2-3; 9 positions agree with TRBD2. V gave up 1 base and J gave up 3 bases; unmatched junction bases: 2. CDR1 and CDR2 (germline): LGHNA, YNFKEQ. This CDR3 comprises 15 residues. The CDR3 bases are TGTGCCAGCAGCCAAGGGACTAGCGATACAGATACGCAGTATTTT. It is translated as CASSQGTSDTDTQYF.